The 7 T cell receptor beta chains reported below all come from one sample, sequenced in a study of blood T cell repertoires in COVID-19. Assay: immunoSEQ multiplex PCR; the TCRdb copy retains only in-frame clones and omits some. Among roughly 330,000 clones listed, around 89% were seen once. Sequencing used peripheral blood. These receptors were obtained from a woman in her fifties or sixties with active or convalescent COVID-19.

The chain is built from TRBV6-5 and TRBJ2-3; no firm D call. V was pared by 6 bases and J by 2 bases, with 6 bases between. Germline loops: CDR1 MNHEY, CDR2 SVGAGI. The CDR3 contains 12 residues. The CDR3 DNA reads TGTGCCAGCAGCTCTACCACAGATACGCAGTATTTT. Encoded protein: CASSSTTDTQYF.

This chain joins TRBV5-6 and TRBJ2-3; the D gene is possibly TRBD1 (6 bases). The V gene lost 3 bases and the J gene lost 2 bases, with 16 bases spanning the gap. This CDR3 region has 16 residues. CDR1 and CDR2 (germline): SGHDT, YYEEEE. The CDR3 DNA reads TGTGCCAGCAGCTCAACAGGGTTGGCACACACAGATACGCAGTATTTT. Translated, it gives CASSSTGLAHTDTQYF.

This chain joins TRBV4-1 and TRBJ1-1; 9 bases line up with TRBD1. Trimming cost V 1 base and J 6 bases; bases outside gene matches: 6. The CDR3 has 15 amino acids. Germline lookup yields CDR1 MGHRA and CDR2 YSYEKL. The CDR3, as DNA: TGCGCCAGCAGCCAAGCCGGGACAGGGAGCGCTGAAGCTTTCTTT. Translated: CASSQAGTGSAEAFF.

The genes are TRBV3-1 (or the pseudogene TRBV3-2) and TRBJ2-3, with a possible D match to TRBD2 (7 bases). Trimming left V 1 base short and J 1 base short, with 9 bases between. The CDR3 contains 15 residues. Per the germline V gene, CDR1 is LGHDT and CDR2 is YNNKEL (reference sequence). CDR3 coding DNA: TGTGCCAGCAGCCAAGGGCGGGGGCGCACAGATACGCAGTATTTT. Translated, it gives CASSQGRGRTDTQYF.

The chain links TRBV28 to TRBJ2-7, with D uncertain. CDR1 and CDR2 from the germline V gene are MDHEN and SYDVKM. V lost 6 bases and J lost 4, with 22 bases in between. CDR3 size: 16 residues. The CDR3 bases are TGTGCCAGCAGCTTTTTTCTGCTGGTTGGAGATTACGAGCAGTACTTC. It is translated as CASSFFLLVGDYEQYF.

This clone was detected once. At one end the junction does not follow the germline gene, possibly because of a read error. This chain uses TRBV28 with TRBJ1-1; the match to TRBD1 covers 7 bases. Germline CDR1 is MDHEN and CDR2 is SYDVKM. This CDR3 has 16 residues. CDR3 nucleotide sequence: TGTGCCAGCAGTTTCAGGGACCACAGACAGGGTGGTGACAGGAACTTT. The encoded protein is CASSFRDHRQGGDRNF.

The chain couples TRBV5-1 to TRBJ2-1, with TRBD2 matching over 9 bases. The germline CDR1 and CDR2 sequences are SGHRS and YFSETQ. The CDR3 length is 15 residues. With 0 bases clipped from V and 8 bases from J, the junction kept 6 bases outside the gene matches. CDR3 nucleotides: TGCGCCAGCAGCTTGGTTGGCGGGGGGGCCGATGAGCAGTTCTTC. Translating gives CASSLVGGGADEQFF.